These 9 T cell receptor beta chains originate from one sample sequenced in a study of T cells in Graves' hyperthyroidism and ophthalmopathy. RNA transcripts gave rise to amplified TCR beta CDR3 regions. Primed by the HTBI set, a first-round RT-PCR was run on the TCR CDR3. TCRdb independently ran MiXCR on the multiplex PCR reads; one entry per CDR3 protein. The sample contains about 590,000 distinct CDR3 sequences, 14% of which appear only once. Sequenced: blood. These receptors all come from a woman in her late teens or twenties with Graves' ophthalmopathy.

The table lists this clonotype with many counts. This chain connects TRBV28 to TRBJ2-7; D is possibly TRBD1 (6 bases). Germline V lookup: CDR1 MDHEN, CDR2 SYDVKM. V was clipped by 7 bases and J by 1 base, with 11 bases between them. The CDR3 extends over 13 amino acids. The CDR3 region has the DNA TGTGCCAGCACTACGGACAGATCCTACGAGCAGTACTTC. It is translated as CASTTDRSYEQYF.

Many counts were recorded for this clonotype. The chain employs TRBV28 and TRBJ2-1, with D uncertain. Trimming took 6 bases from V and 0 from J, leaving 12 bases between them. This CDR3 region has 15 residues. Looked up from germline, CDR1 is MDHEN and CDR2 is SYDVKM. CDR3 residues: CASRSSHRSYNEQFF. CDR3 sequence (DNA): TGTGCCAGCAGGTCCAGCCATCGCTCCTACAATGAGCAGTTCTTC.

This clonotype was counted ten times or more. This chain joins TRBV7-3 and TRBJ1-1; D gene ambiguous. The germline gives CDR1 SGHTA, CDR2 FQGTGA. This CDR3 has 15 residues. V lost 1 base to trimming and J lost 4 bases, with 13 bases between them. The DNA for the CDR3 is TGTGCCAGCAGCTTAATAACCAGCGAGAGCACTGAAGCTTTCTTT. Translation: CASSLITSESTEAFF. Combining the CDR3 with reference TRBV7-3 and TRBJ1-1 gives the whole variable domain GAGVSQTPSNKVTEKGKYVELRCDPISGHTALYWYRQSLGQGPEFLIYFQGTGAADDSGLPNDRFFAVRPEGSVSTLKIQRTERGDSAVYLCASSLITSESTEAFFGQGTRLTVV.

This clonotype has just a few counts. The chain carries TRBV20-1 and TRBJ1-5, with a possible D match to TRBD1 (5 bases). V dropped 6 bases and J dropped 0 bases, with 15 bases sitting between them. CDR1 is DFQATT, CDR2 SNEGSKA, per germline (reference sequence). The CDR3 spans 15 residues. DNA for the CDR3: TGCAGTGCCCGGGGGGGACTTTATAGCAATCAGCCCCAGCATTTT. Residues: CSARGGLYSNQPQHF.

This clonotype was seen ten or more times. The CDR3 here is CASSPLEGTGWIYNEQFF. CDR3 nucleotides: TGTGCCAGCAGCCCCCTGGAGGGGACAGGGTGGATCTACAATGAGCAGTTCTTC. The rearrangement joins TRBV11-3 to TRBJ2-1; 9 positions match TRBD1. Per the germline V gene, CDR1 is SGHNT and CDR2 is YENEEA. Trimming cost V 5 bases and J 3 bases; bases outside gene matches: 14. This CDR3 is 18 amino acids long.

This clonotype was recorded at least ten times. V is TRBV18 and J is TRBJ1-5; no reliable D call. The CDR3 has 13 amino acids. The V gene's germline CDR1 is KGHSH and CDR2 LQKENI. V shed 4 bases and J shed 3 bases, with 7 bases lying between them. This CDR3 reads CASSRTPNQPQHF. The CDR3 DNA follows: TGTGCCAGCTCACGGACGCCCAATCAGCCCCAGCATTTT.

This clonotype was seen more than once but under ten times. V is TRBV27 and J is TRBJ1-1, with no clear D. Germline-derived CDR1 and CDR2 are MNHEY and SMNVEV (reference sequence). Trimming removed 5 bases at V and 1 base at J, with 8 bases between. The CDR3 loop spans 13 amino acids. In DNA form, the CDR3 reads TGTGCCAGCAGTGACCTCGGGAACACTGAAGCTTTCTTT. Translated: CASSDLGNTEAFF.

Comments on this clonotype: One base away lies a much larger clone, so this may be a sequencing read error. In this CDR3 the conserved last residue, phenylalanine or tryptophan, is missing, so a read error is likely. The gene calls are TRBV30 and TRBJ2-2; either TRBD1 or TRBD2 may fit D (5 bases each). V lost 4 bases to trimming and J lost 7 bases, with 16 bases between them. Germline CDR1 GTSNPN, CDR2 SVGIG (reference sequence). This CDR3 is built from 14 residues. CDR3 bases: TGTGCCTGGACTTGGGGGAGCGTGAACGGGGAGCTGTTTTCT. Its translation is CAWTWGSVNGELFS.

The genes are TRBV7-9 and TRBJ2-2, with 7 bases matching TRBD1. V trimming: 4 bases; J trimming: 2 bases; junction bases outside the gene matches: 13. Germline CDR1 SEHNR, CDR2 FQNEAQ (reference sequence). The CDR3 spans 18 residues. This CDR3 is CASSSRDRQSTNTGELFF. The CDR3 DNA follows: TGTGCCAGCAGCTCCCGGGACAGACAGAGCACTAACACCGGGGAGCTGTTTTTT.